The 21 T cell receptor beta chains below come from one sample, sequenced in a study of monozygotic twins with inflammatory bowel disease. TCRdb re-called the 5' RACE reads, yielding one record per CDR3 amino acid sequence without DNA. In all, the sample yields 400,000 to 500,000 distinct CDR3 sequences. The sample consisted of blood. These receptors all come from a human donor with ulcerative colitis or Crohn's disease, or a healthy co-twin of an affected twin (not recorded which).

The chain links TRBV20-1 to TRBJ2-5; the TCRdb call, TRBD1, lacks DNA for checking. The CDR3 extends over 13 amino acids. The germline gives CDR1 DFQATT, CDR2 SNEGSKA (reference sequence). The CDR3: CSAPGQTQETQYF.

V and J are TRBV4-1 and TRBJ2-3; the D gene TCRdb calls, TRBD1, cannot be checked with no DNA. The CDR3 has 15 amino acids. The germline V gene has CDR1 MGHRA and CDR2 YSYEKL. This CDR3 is CASSWVGGTTDTQYF.

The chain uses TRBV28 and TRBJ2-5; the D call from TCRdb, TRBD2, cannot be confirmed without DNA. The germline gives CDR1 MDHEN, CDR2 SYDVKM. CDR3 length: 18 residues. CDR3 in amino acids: CASTAEEDSKREVETQYF.

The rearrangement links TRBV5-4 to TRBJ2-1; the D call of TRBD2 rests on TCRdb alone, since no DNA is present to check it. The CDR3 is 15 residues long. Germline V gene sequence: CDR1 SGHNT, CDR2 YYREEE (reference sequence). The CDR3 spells CASSLRTSGTDEQFF.

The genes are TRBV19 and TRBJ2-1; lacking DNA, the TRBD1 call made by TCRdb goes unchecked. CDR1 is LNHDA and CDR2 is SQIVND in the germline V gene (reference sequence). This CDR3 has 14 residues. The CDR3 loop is CASKTGGFYNEQFF. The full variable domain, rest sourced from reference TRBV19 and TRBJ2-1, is DGGITQSPKYLFRKEGQNVTLSCEQNLNHDAMYWYRQDPGQGLRLIYYSQIVNDFQKGDIAEGYSVSREKKESFPLTVTSAQKNPTAFYLCASKTGGFYNEQFFGPGTRLTVL.

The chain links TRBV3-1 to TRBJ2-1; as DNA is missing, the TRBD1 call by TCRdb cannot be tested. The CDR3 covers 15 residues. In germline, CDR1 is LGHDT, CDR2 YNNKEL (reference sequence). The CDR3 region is CASAQGASSYNEQFF.

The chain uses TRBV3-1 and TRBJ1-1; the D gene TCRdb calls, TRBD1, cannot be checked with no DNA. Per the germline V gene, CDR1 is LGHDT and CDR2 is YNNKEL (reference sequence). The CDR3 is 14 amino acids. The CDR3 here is CASSLLGGALEAFF. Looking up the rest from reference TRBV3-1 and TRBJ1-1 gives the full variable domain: DTAVSQTPKYLVTQMGNDKSIKCEQNLGHDTMYWYKQDSKKFLKIMFSYNNKELIINETVPNRFSPKSPDKAHLNLHINSLELGDSAVYFCASSLLGGALEAFFGQGTRLTVV.

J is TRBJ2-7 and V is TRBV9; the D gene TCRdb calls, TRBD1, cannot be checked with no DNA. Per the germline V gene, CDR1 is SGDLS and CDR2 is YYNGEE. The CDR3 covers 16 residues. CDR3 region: CASSVNPGRGTTEQYF.

CDR3 residues: CASSQRSTYEQYF. The rearrangement uses TRBV3-1 and TRBJ2-7. The CDR3 is made up of 13 amino acids. Germline lookup yields CDR1 LGHDT and CDR2 YNNKEL (reference sequence).

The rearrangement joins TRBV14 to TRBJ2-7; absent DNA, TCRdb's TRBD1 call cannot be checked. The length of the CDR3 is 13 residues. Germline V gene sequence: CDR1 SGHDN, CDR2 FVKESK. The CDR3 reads CASRQSAHYEQYF.

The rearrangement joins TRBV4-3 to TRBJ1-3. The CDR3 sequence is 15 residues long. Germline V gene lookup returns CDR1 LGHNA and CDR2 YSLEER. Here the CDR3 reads CASSQEGSPGNTIYF.

CDR3 in amino acids: CASSSGGDRGHEQYF. J is TRBJ2-7 and V is TRBV5-1; the TCRdb call, TRBD1, lacks DNA for checking. This CDR3 spans 15 amino acids. Germline loops: CDR1 SGHRS, CDR2 YFSETQ.

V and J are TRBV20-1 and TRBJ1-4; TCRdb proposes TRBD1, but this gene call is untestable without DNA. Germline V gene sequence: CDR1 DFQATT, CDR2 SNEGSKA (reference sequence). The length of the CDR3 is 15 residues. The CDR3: CSASRLGQGSEKLFF.

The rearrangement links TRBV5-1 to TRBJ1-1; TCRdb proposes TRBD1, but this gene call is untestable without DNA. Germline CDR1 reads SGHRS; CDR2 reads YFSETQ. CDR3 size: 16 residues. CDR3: CASSQKRGGLNTEAFF.

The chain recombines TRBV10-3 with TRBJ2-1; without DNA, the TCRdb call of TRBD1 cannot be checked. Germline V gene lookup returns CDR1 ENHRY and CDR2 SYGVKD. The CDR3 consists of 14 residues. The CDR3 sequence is CAISGQGDHNEQFF.

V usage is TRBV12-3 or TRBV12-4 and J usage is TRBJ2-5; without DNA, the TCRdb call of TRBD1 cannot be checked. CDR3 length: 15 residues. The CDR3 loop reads CASSSLGYRGETQYF.

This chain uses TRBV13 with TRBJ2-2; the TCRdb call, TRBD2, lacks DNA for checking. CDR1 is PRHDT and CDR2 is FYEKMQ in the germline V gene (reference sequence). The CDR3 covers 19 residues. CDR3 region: CASSSSGTSGLTNTGELFF.

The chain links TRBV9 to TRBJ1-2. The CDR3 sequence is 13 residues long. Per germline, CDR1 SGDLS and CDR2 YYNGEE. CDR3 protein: CASSGVRREGYTF.

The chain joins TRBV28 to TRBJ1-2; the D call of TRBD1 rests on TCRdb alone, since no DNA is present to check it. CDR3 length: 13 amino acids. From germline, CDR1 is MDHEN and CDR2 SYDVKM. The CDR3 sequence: CASSGQGPGGYTF.

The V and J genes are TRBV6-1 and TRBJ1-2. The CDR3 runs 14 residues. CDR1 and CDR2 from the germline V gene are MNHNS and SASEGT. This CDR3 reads CASSSDRPHYGYTF.

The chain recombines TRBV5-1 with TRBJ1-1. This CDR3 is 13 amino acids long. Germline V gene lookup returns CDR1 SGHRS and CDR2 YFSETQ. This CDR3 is CASSLRYNTEAFF. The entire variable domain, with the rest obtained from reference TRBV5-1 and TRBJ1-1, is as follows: KAGVTQTPRYLIKTRGQQVTLSCSPISGHRSVSWYQQTPGQGLQFLFEYFSETQRNKGNFPGRFSGRQFSNSRSEMNVSTLELGDSALYLCASSLRYNTEAFFGQGTRLTVV.